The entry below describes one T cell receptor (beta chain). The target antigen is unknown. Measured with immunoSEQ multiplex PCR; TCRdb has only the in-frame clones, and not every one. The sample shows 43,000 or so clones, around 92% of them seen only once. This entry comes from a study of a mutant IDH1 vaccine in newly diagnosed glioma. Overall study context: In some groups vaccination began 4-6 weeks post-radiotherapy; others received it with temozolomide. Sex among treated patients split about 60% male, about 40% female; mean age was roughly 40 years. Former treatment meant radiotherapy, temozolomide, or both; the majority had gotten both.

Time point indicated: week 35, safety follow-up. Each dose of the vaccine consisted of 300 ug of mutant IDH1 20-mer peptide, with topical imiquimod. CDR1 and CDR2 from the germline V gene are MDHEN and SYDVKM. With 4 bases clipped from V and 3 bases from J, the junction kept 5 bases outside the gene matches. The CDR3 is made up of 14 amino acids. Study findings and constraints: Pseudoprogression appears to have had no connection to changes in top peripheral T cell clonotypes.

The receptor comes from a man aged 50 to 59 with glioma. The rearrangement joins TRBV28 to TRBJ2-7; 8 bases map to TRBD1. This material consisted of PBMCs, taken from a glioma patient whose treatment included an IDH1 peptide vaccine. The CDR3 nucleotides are TGTGCCAGCAGTTCCACAGGGGGGCTCTACGAGCAGTACTTC. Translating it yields CASSSTGGLYEQYF.